Sequencing of this T cell receptor (beta chain) was carried out in a study of OX40 agonist ivuxolimab in advanced cancers. The overall study: Males comprised roughly four fifths of the group, whose mean age was roughly 60 years (range roughly 20 to 90).

Trimming cost V 6 bases and J 3 bases, with 11 bases left between them. The CDR3 covers 13 residues. The germline CDR1 and CDR2 sequences are SGHDN and FVKESK. With respect to this clone: Its cognate antigen is unknown.

Regarding the study as a whole: Researchers did not determine the expanded peripheral T cells' antigen specificity.

Generated by immunoSEQ multiplex PCR, the TCRdb table keeps only in-frame clones and is missing some. Among about 26,000 clones listed, more than 70% were seen once. Specimen: CD4+ or CD8+ T cells sorted from blood, collected in a trial of the OX40 agonist ivuxolimab. The receptor's source is an adult with an advanced solid tumor such as melanoma, head and neck, liver or kidney cancer. The chain combines TRBV14 with TRBJ1-1; D may be TRBD1 (6 bases). For the CDR3, the DNA is TGTGCCAGCAGAGACAGGAGGGACACTGAAGCTTTCTTT. As protein: CASRDRRDTEAFF.